This T cell receptor (beta chain) was found in a study of T cell responses to AZD1222 COVID-19 vaccine. Turning to this clone: Antigen: not known.

Study-wide results and limits: Samples come after the peak T cell response, not at day 14. It should be noted that donors were predominantly white British and more often female, and clonal diversity was possibly underestimated.

This CDR3 contains 15 residues. Germline V gives CDR1 MDHEN, CDR2 SYDVKM. Trimming cost V 2 bases and J 5 bases, with 14 bases left between them. Profiling relied on immunoSEQ multiplex PCR, and the TCRdb table lists in-frame clones only, not all of them. The sample shows 95,000 to 150,000 clones, about 87% of them seen only once. This chain links TRBV28 with TRBJ2-3; a possible D gene is TRBD1 (6 bases). This material consisted of peripheral blood, taken on day 0 of AZD1222 vaccination. The sequence derives from an adult in good health. In DNA form, the CDR3 reads TGTGCCAGCAGTTTAACCGGGACAACACAAGATACGCAGTATTTT. The encoded protein is CASSLTGTTQDTQYF.